The 23 T cell receptor beta chains reported below all come from one sample, sequenced in a study of ipilimumab plus nivolumab after autologous stem cell transplantation. The method was immunoSEQ multiplex PCR; TCRdb's version includes in-frame clones alone and lacks a portion of them. In the table there are around 84,000 clones, 83% of which are singletons. Sequenced material: PBMCs, taken in a trial of ipilimumab plus nivolumab as post-transplant consolidation. These receptors were obtained from a male donor with diffuse large B-cell lymphoma.

The V call is TRBV5-3, the J call TRBJ2-7; D unresolved. TRBV5-3 is designated an ORF whose function remains uncertain. The CDR3 covers 14 residues. The V and J ends lost 4 bases and 3 bases respectively, with 14 bases between them. CDR3 sequence: CARSRLYWLYEQYF. The CDR3 coding sequence is TGTGCCAGAAGCCGCCTCTATTGGCTCTACGAGCAGTACTTC.

V usage is TRBV5-1 and J usage is TRBJ2-2; D perhaps matches TRBD2 (5 bases). CDR3 length: 15 residues. The V and J ends lost 0 bases and 4 bases respectively, with 10 bases between them. Germline CDR1 and CDR2: SGHRS and YFSETQ. The CDR3 loop reads CASSLVGGSTGELFF. The CDR3, as DNA: TGCGCCAGCAGCTTGGTTGGAGGTTCCACCGGGGAGCTGTTTTTT.

This sequence joins TRBV18 and TRBJ2-3; TRBD2 matches 8 bases. CDR1 is KGHSH and CDR2 is LQKENI in the germline V gene. This CDR3 is built from 18 residues. Trimming at V came to 8 bases and at J to 4 bases, leaving 20 bases not matched to a gene. CDR3 DNA sequence: TGTGCCAGCCGAAACACCCTCCTTAGCGGGGAAAGGGCAGATACGCAGTATTTT. The encoded protein is CASRNTLLSGERADTQYF.

The V and J genes are TRBV6-1 and TRBJ2-3; 8 positions match TRBD2. After removal of 1 base from V and 6 bases from J, the junction contained 6 bases not matched to a gene. The V gene's germline CDR1 is MNHNS and CDR2 SASEGT. The CDR3 totals 15 residues. CDR3 amino acids: CASSEVGGARDTQYF. In nucleotides, the CDR3 is TGTGCCAGCAGTGAAGTCGGGGGGGCGCGGGATACGCAGTATTTT.

This chain joins TRBV5-4 and TRBJ2-3, with D maybe TRBD2 (6 bases). Germline CDR1 and CDR2: SGHNT and YYREEE (reference sequence). CDR3 length: 15 amino acids. Trimming took 2 bases from V and 1 from J, leaving 11 bases between them. The CDR3: CASSFRDLGTDTQYF. The CDR3 DNA reads TGTGCCAGCAGCTTTCGGGACTTGGGCACAGATACGCAGTATTTT.

As concerns this clone: This same CDR3 is encoded by further DNA sequences in the sample. V and J are TRBV2 and TRBJ2-6; the match to TRBD1 covers 10 bases. There are 16 residues in the CDR3. J was trimmed by 1 base and V by 6 bases; bases with no gene match: 3. Germline CDR1 reads SNHLY; CDR2 reads FYNNEI. CDR3 residues: CASSRDRGSGANVLTF. CDR3 DNA sequence: TGTGCCAGCAGCCGGGACAGGGGATCTGGGGCCAACGTCCTGACTTTC.

This clone was seen a single time. The chain recombines TRBV7-2 with TRBJ2-1; 14 bases align to TRBD2. J lost 10 bases, V lost 4 bases, and 6 bases had no gene match. This CDR3 is built from 15 residues. The germline CDR1 and CDR2 sequences are SGHTA and FQGNSA. The CDR3 DNA is TGTGCCAGCAGCTATCGGGGACTAGCGGGGGTAGAGCAGTTCTTC. Translating it yields CASSYRGLAGVEQFF.

The rearrangement uses TRBV5-6 and TRBJ1-2; a weak D match, TRBD1 (5 bases). Looked up from germline, CDR1 is SGHDT and CDR2 is YYEEEE. V was trimmed by 4 bases and J by 8 bases, leaving 27 bases between them. The CDR3 has 17 residues. The CDR3 is CASSEYYRTYASGGYTF. The CDR3, as DNA: TGTGCCAGCAGCGAGTATTACAGGACTTATGCCTCTGGGGGCTACACCTTC.

The rearrangement uses TRBV6-5 and TRBJ2-5, with D tentatively TRBD1 (7 bases). CDR1 and CDR2 (germline): MNHEY, SVGAGI. Trimming took 5 bases from V and 5 from J, leaving 18 bases between them. The CDR3 length is 15 residues. The CDR3 nucleotides are TGTGCCAGCAGTCCCTCGGAGGGGGCCGGGGAGACCCAGTACTTC. This encodes CASSPSEGAGETQYF.

This clone occurred once. The chain employs TRBV14 and TRBJ1-4, with 9 bases fitting TRBD1. There are 16 residues in the CDR3. Germline trimming cut 4 bases from V and 7 bases from J; bases unmatched to any gene: 10. Germline CDR1 reads SGHDN; CDR2 reads FVKESK. The CDR3 DNA is TGTGCCAGCAGCCGAGGCCCACACAGGGGGCTTGAAAAACTGTTTTTT. Translation: CASSRGPHRGLEKLFF.

V and J are TRBV5-1 and TRBJ1-3; tentative D call: TRBD1 (6 bases). The germline V and J ends were trimmed by 6 bases and 4 bases, with 14 bases remaining between them. The CDR3 consists of 14 residues. From germline, CDR1 is SGHRS and CDR2 YFSETQ. CDR3 amino acids: CASTSGVGGNTIYF. Here the CDR3 DNA reads TGCGCCAGCACTTCAGGGGTAGGAGGAAACACCATATATTTT.

The chain links TRBV2 to TRBJ1-1, with TRBD1 as a possible D gene (6 bases). Per the germline V gene, CDR1 is SNHLY and CDR2 is FYNNEI. The ends were cut back, 3 bases at V and 0 bases at J, with 11 bases in the middle. This CDR3 is 15 amino acids long. The CDR3 region is CASSDLGQVNTEAFF. CDR3 DNA sequence: TGTGCCAGCAGTGATTTGGGACAAGTGAACACTGAAGCTTTCTTT.

The chain combines TRBV19 with TRBJ2-2; the match to TRBD2 covers 12 bases. The germline gives CDR1 LNHDA, CDR2 SQIVND (reference sequence). V was pared by 9 bases and J by 3 bases, with 5 bases of the junction left unmatched. This CDR3 comprises 15 residues. The CDR3 sequence: CASQTSGGYTGELFF. The CDR3 coding sequence is TGTGCCAGCCAGACTAGCGGGGGATACACCGGGGAGCTGTTTTTT.

This clone has a handful of counts. The chain joins TRBV6-5 to TRBJ1-1; maybe TRBD1 (5 bases). V was shortened by 9 bases and J by 4 bases, with 18 bases between the two germline ends. The CDR3 consists of 14 residues. Germline values: CDR1 MNHEY, CDR2 SVGAGI. The CDR3 loop is CASHRVGGSTEAFF. The CDR3 nucleotides read TGTGCCAGTCACAGAGTCGGGGGTAGCACTGAAGCTTTCTTT.

The J gene is TRBJ2-2, the V gene TRBV4-1; no firm D call. CDR1 and CDR2 from the germline V gene are MGHRA and YSYEKL. CDR3 length equals 15 residues. Trimming pared 0 bases from V and 4 bases from J, leaving 9 bases between. CDR3: CASSQEGYSTGELFF. DNA of the CDR3: TGCGCCAGCAGCCAAGAGGGCTACTCCACCGGGGAGCTGTTTTTT.

J is TRBJ2-7 and V is TRBV30, with D maybe TRBD1 (6 bases). This CDR3 region has 12 residues. CDR1 and CDR2 (germline): GTSNPN, SVGIG (reference sequence). V lost 0 bases and J lost 4, with 7 bases in between. The chain's CDR3 is CAWSVQGYEQYF. The CDR3 DNA is TGTGCCTGGAGTGTACAGGGTTACGAGCAGTACTTC.

CDR3 bases: TGCGCCAGCAGTTCCGACCCGGGACGGCTGAACACCGGGGAGCTGTTTTTT. Translated, it gives CASSSDPGRLNTGELFF. The rearrangement links TRBV5-1 to TRBJ2-2; D is possibly TRBD1 or TRBD2 (5 bases each). Trimming took 5 bases from V and 1 from J, leaving 18 bases between them. Looked up from germline, CDR1 is SGHRS and CDR2 is YFSETQ. The CDR3 runs to 17 residues.

This clone appeared a single time. The chain combines TRBV4-1 with TRBJ1-2; D ambiguous. CDR3 length equals 11 residues. The V end was cut by 2 bases, the J end by 2 bases, with 0 bases between. Germline lookup yields CDR1 MGHRA and CDR2 YSYEKL. CDR3 in amino acids: CASSQNYGYTF. Written as DNA, the CDR3 is TGCGCCAGCAGCCAAAACTATGGCTACACCTTC.

The chain carries TRBV2 and TRBJ2-3; 12 bases are a match to TRBD2. This CDR3 contains 17 residues. Per germline, CDR1 SNHLY and CDR2 FYNNEI. With 4 bases clipped from V and 5 bases from J, the junction kept 10 bases outside the gene matches. CDR3 protein: CASSGLAGAPRGDTQYF. As DNA, the CDR3 is TGTGCCAGCAGTGGACTAGCGGGGGCCCCGCGGGGAGATACGCAGTATTTT.

The V call is TRBV27, the J call TRBJ2-7, with 8 positions matching TRBD2. V dropped 4 bases and J dropped 3; count of bases not matched to a gene: 2. CDR3 length: 13 residues. Germline V gene sequence: CDR1 MNHEY, CDR2 SMNVEV (reference sequence). For the CDR3, the DNA is TGTGCCAGCAGTTCGGGACTAGGCTACGAGCAGTACTTC. It specifies CASSSGLGYEQYF.

V usage is TRBV5-4 and J usage is TRBJ2-5; 7 nucleotides align to TRBD1. V gave up 4 bases and J gave up 3 bases; unmatched junction bases: 12. CDR3 size: 16 residues. Germline CDR1 reads SGHNT; CDR2 reads YYREEE (reference sequence). For the CDR3, the DNA is TGTGCCAGCAGCGGTCAACGACAGGGTGATAAAGAGACCCAGTACTTC. This sequence encodes CASSGQRQGDKETQYF.

The chain has TRBV12-5 and TRBJ1-4; the D is unclear. There are 12 residues in the CDR3. Germline V gene sequence: CDR1 LGHNT, CDR2 FRNRAP. Trimming removed 3 bases at V and 8 bases at J, with 7 bases between. The CDR3 coding sequence is TGTGCTAGTGGTTTAAATATCGAAAAACTGTTTTTT. Translating gives CASGLNIEKLFF.

This chain links TRBV2 with TRBJ2-7; 12 bases align to TRBD1. V lost 3 bases to trimming and J lost 3 bases; unmatched junction nucleotides: 3. Germline V gene lookup returns CDR1 SNHLY and CDR2 FYNNEI. CDR3 length: 15 residues. As DNA, the CDR3 is TGTGCCAGCAGTGAGGGACAGGGGGCTAACTACGAGCAGTACTTC. Translation gives CASSEGQGANYEQYF.